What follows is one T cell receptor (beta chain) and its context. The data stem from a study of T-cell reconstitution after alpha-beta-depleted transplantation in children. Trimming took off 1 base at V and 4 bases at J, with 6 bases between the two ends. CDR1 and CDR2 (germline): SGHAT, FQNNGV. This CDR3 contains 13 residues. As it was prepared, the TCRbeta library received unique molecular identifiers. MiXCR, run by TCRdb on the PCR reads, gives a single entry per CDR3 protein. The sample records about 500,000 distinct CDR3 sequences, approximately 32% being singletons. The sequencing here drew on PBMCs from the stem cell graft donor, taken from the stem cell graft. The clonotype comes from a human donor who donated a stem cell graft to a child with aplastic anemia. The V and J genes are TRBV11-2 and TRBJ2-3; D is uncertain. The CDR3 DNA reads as TGTGCCAGCAGCTTAGGACTCCCAGATACGCAGTATTTT. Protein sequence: CASSLGLPDTQYF.